Included here is one T cell receptor beta chain sequence, with context. Antigen: not known. The CDR3 carries no conserved terminal phenylalanine or tryptophan, so it likely arises from a read error. The sample is drawn from a study of tumor-infiltrating lymphocytes in primary liver carcinoma. Study information: Each of the growths was stage T1-T3 N0M0, extending roughly 4.2 to 11 cm across. Whole-study findings and limits: Blood fell significantly below tumors in its top-250-clone fraction (p = 0.039).

Unsorted bulk tissue, roughly 19-34 mg of it, served as the source for co-extraction of RNA and DNA. Patients diagnosed with primary liver carcinoma received treatment through surgical resection. Chronic HBV infection was present, with no prior treatment. A primer matching the constant region was used to make TCR beta cDNA from approximately 0.55 ug of total RNA. ARM-PCR, slightly modified, supplied the TCR beta libraries through three nested multiplex PCR rounds. TCRdb re-derived calls from the multiplex PCR reads in MiXCR, one entry per CDR3 protein. The table has around 80,000 distinct CDR3 sequences, 72% seen once. This TCR came from a man aged 35-49 years with primary liver carcinoma and hepatitis B virus infection. Sequencing input: liver tumor tissue from sampling region 1. Subset in this sample: tumor region T1, superior pole.

CDR3 in DNA: TGTGCCAGCAGCTTTACAGGGGATGGAGTTCAGCCCCAGCATCTT. This encodes CASSFTGDGVQPQHL. The rearrangement uses TRBV5-8 and TRBJ1-5; TRBD1 matches at 7 bases. The CDR3 has 15 residues. Germline V CDR1 and CDR2: SGHTS, YDEGEE. V gave up 2 bases and J gave up 6 bases; unmatched junction bases: 8.